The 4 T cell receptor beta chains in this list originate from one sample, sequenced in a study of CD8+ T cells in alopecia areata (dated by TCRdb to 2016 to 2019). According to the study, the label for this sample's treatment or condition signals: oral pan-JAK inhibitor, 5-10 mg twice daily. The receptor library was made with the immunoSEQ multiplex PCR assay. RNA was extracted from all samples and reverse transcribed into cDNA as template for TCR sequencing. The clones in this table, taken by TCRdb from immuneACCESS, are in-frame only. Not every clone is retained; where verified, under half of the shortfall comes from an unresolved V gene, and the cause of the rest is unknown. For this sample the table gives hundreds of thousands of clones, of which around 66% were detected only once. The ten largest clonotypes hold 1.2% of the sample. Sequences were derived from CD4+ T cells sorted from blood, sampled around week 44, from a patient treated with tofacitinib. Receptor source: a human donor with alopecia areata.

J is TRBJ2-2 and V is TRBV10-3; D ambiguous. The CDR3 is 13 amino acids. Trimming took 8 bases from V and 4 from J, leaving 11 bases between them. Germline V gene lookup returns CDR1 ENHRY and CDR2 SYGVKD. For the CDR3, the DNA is TGTGCCATCGGCGGAGAGGCCACCGGGGAGCTGTTTTTT. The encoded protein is CAIGGEATGELFF.

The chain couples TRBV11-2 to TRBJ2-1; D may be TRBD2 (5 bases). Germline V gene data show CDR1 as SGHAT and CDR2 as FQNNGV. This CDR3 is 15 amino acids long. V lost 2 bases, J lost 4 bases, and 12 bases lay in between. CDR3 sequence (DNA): TGTGCCAGCAGCTTACGGGGTCCCTTATACAATGAGCAGTTCTTC. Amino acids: CASSLRGPLYNEQFF.

The CDR3: CATSRAEFTDTQYF. For the CDR3, the DNA is TGTGCCACCAGCAGAGCGGAGTTCACAGATACGCAGTATTTT. The rearrangement joins TRBV15 to TRBJ2-3; no reliable D call. This CDR3 contains 14 residues. V was cut by 1 base and J by 2 bases, with 7 bases left in between. Germline values: CDR1 LNHNV, CDR2 YYDKDF (reference sequence).

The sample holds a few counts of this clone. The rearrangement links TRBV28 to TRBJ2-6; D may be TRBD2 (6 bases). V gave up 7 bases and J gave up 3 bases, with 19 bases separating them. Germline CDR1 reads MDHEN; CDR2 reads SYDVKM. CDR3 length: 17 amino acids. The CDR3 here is CASTSTGRGLGANVLTF. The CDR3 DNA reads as TGTGCCAGCACCTCAACGGGGCGGGGCCTTGGGGCCAACGTCCTGACTTTC.